These 24 T cell receptor beta chains came from one sample sequenced in a study of human T cells and chemical hapten exposure. This sample's time point: patch test 2, 6 weeks after DPC sensitization. Treatment described: therapeutic diphenylcyclopropenone sensitization with weekly scalp DPC. TCRdb used MiXCR to reprocess the RACE reads, holding one entry per CDR3 protein. The sample shows under 100,000 distinct CDR3 sequences, about an eighth of them seen only once. Here the sequenced sample was whole blood, taken in connection with sensitization to the hapten diphenylcyclopropenone (DPC). These receptor sequences come from a middle-aged woman with alopecia areata. Some clones in this sample may be carry-over from other donors' samples.

In this sample, this clonotype turned up many times. This chain connects TRBV2 to TRBJ2-4, with 7 positions matching TRBD1. The CDR3 consists of 16 residues. The V and J ends lost 6 bases and 0 bases, in that order; junction bases with no gene match: 8. Germline CDR1 SNHLY, CDR2 FYNNEI. The CDR3 DNA follows: TGTGCCAGCAGCCGACAGGGTCGAGTAGCCAAAAACATTCAGTACTTC. Protein product: CASSRQGRVAKNIQYF.

There are a few counts of this clonotype. The gene calls are TRBV12-3 or TRBV12-4 and TRBJ1-2; TRBD1 is a possible D gene (5 bases). This CDR3 has 15 residues. Trimming left V 5 bases short and J 3 bases short, with 16 bases between. The CDR3 loop reads CASSLHGASDYGYTF. The CDR3, as DNA: TGTGCCAGCAGTCTACACGGGGCGTCCGACTATGGCTACACCTTC.

This clonotype came up a few times. The chain combines TRBV6-2 or TRBV6-3 with TRBJ2-3; D is tentatively TRBD1 or TRBD2 (5 bases each). The CDR3 sequence is 13 residues long. CDR1 and CDR2 (germline): MNHEY, SVGEGT. Trimming cost V 8 bases and J 0 bases, with 9 bases left between them. CDR3 in amino acids: CASLEGSTDTQYF. As DNA, the CDR3 is TGTGCCAGCCTTGAGGGGAGCACAGATACGCAGTATTTT.

The chain recombines TRBV20-1 with TRBJ1-5; 7 bases are a match to TRBD1. CDR1 and CDR2 from the germline V gene are DFQATT and SNEGSKA (reference sequence). The J segment lost 6 bases and the V segment lost 6 bases, leaving 20 bases of the junction unmatched. The CDR3 is 17 amino acids. CDR3 in amino acids: CSAIILTGLGSSQPQHF. The CDR3 DNA follows: TGCAGTGCCATCATACTGACAGGGTTAGGGTCAAGTCAGCCCCAGCATTTT.

V gene TRBV10-3 combines with J gene TRBJ2-5; D is ambiguous. CDR3 size: 14 residues. Germline lookup yields CDR1 ENHRY and CDR2 SYGVKD. V was shortened by 6 bases and J by 1 base, with 12 bases between the two germline ends. The CDR3 is CAIRTNGAQETQYF. The CDR3 coding sequence is TGTGCCATCAGGACAAATGGAGCCCAAGAGACCCAGTACTTC.

The sample holds many counts of this clonotype. This chain connects TRBV6-2 or TRBV6-3 to TRBJ2-1, with a tentative D call TRBD2 (6 bases). V was clipped by 0 bases and J by 2 bases, with 11 bases between them. This CDR3 comprises 16 residues. Germline CDR1 and CDR2: MNHEY and SVGEGT. The CDR3 here is CASSYSRRGTYNEQFF. The DNA of the CDR3 is TGTGCCAGCAGTTACTCGAGGAGGGGTACCTACAATGAGCAGTTCTTC.

The chain recombines TRBV27 with TRBJ1-2, with TRBD1 identical over 7 bases. V trimming: 2 bases; J trimming: 1 base; junction bases outside the gene matches: 10. The germline gives CDR1 MNHEY, CDR2 SMNVEV (reference sequence). The CDR3 spans 17 residues. As DNA, the CDR3 is TGTGCCAGCAGTTTAACGCCCGGGGACAGCCTTAACTATGGCTACACCTTC. It specifies CASSLTPGDSLNYGYTF.

This clonotype has only a few counts. The chain combines TRBV20-1 with TRBJ2-5, with 14 bases identical to TRBD2. The CDR3 consists of 20 residues. Trimming cost V 2 bases and J 3 bases; bases outside gene matches: 17. Germline CDR1 and CDR2: DFQATT and SNEGSKA (reference sequence). The CDR3 protein is CSARIQGLAGDRPLKETQYF. The CDR3 bases are TGCAGTGCTAGAATACAGGGACTAGCGGGAGACCGTCCCTTAAAAGAGACCCAGTACTTC.

Notes on this clonotype: A much bigger clone sits one base away, suggesting this may be a read error. V gene TRBV12-3 or TRBV12-4 combines with J gene TRBJ1-1; a possible D gene is TRBD1 (6 bases). The length of the CDR3 is 14 residues. In DNA form, the CDR3 reads TGTGTCAGCAGCGCCGGACAGATGAACACTGAAGCTTTCTTT. This sequence encodes CVSSAGQMNTEAFF.

This clonotype was seen a handful of times. The CDR3 here is CASSVVIGNQPQHF. The CDR3 nucleotides are TGTGCCAGCAGTGTGGTGATAGGCAATCAGCCCCAGCATTTT. This rearrangement joins TRBV6-1 to TRBJ1-5; D remains ambiguous. CDR1 and CDR2 (germline): MNHNS, SASEGT. This CDR3 is built from 14 residues. Trimming took 4 bases from V and 2 from J, leaving 9 bases between them.

The chain uses TRBV6-2 or TRBV6-3 and TRBJ2-7, with D perhaps TRBD1 or TRBD2 (5 bases each). The ends were cut back, 6 bases at V and 4 bases at J, with 16 bases in the middle. The CDR3 totals 14 residues. Germline lookup yields CDR1 MNHEY and CDR2 SVGEGT. The CDR3 spells CASSRPTGRYEQYF. The CDR3 DNA reads TGTGCCAGCAGCCGTCCGACGGGGCGGTACGAGCAGTACTTC.

This clonotype was seen only a few times. The rearrangement joins TRBV5-6 to TRBJ2-7, with D maybe TRBD2 (6 bases). V lost 4 bases and J 8 bases, leaving 16 bases between the germline ends. Per germline, CDR1 SGHDT and CDR2 YYEEEE. This CDR3 is built from 13 residues. For the CDR3, the DNA is TGTGCCAGCAGCCGTACGGACCGGGAGCAGCAGTACTTC. The encoded protein is CASSRTDREQQYF. Full variable domain (missing parts from reference TRBV5-6 and TRBJ2-7): DAGVTQSPTHLIKTRGQQVTLRCSPKSGHDTVSWYQQALGQGPQFIFQYYEEEERQRGNFPDRFSGHQFPNYSSELNVNALLLGDSALYLCASSRTDREQQYFGPGTRLTVT.

V and J are TRBV7-9 and TRBJ2-6, with D perhaps matching TRBD1 (6 bases). CDR1 and CDR2 from the germline V gene are SEHNR and FQNEAQ (reference sequence). Deletions cut 3 bases from V and 0 bases from J, with 18 bases between. There are 19 residues in the CDR3. Here the CDR3 DNA reads TGTGCCAGCAGCTTCTCCCGGGACATTAATAACTCTGGGGCCAACGTCCTGACTTTC. It yields the protein CASSFSRDINNSGANVLTF.

The chain recombines TRBV20-1 with TRBJ1-2, with TRBD1 as a possible D gene (5 bases). The germline CDR1 and CDR2 sequences are DFQATT and SNEGSKA (reference sequence). The CDR3 runs to 13 residues. Trimming stripped 1 base from V and 5 bases from J, with 11 bases between. This CDR3 reads CSARVAGIYGYTF. The DNA for the CDR3 is TGCAGTGCTAGAGTGGCAGGGATTTATGGCTACACCTTC.

This clonotype was detected many times. CDR3 sequence: CASSTRGSSSTDTQYF. The CDR3 coding sequence is TGTGCCAGTAGTACCCGGGGCTCATCTAGCACAGATACGCAGTATTTT. The genes are TRBV19 and TRBJ2-3, with D tentatively TRBD1 or TRBD2 (5 bases each). This CDR3 region has 16 residues. The V end was cut by 4 bases, the J end by 0 bases, with 14 bases between. Germline V gene sequence: CDR1 LNHDA, CDR2 SQIVND (reference sequence).

The genes are TRBV7-2 and TRBJ2-1; 10 bases are a match to TRBD2. Germline values: CDR1 SGHTA, CDR2 FQGNSA. There are 18 residues in the CDR3. V trimming: 5 bases; J trimming: 4 bases; junction bases outside the gene matches: 14. This CDR3 reads CASSPGIKREGLYNEQFF. CDR3 bases: TGTGCCAGCAGCCCCGGGATAAAGCGGGAGGGACTATACAATGAGCAGTTCTTC.

This clonotype was seen repeatedly, ten times or more. The chain uses TRBV18 and TRBJ1-2; 7 bases line up with TRBD1. After removal of 3 bases from V and 3 bases from J, the junction contained 1 base not matched to a gene. Germline V gives CDR1 KGHSH, CDR2 LQKENI. There are 13 residues in the CDR3. DNA of the CDR3: TGTGCCAGCTCACCCCAGGGGGACTATGGCTACACCTTC. Translated, it gives CASSPQGDYGYTF. Filled out from reference TRBV18 and TRBJ1-2, the complete variable domain reads NAGVMQNPRHLVRRRGQEARLRCSPMKGHSHVYWYRQLPEEGLKFMVYLQKENIIDESGMPKERFSAEFPKEGPSILRIQQVVRGDSAAYFCASSPQGDYGYTFGSGTRLTVV.

The chain has TRBV30 and TRBJ2-2; D assignment may be TRBD1 or TRBD2 (6 bases each). There are 13 residues in the CDR3. Germline assignment: CDR1 GTSNPN and CDR2 SVGIG (reference sequence). V lost 5 bases and J 5 bases, leaving 12 bases between the germline ends. The CDR3 DNA follows: TGTGCCTGGTCCCGGGGGCGGACCGGGGAGCTGTTTTTT. This translates into CAWSRGRTGELFF.

This clonotype was seen only a few times. This rearrangement joins TRBV4-1 to TRBJ1-1; D remains unclear. Germline V lookup: CDR1 MGHRA, CDR2 YSYEKL. The CDR3 has 13 residues. V was pared by 4 bases and J by 0 bases, with 6 bases between. The DNA of the CDR3 is TGCGCCAGCAGCCGGATCATGAACACTGAAGCTTTCTTT. It encodes CASSRIMNTEAFF.

A few counts support this clonotype. The chain combines TRBV14 with TRBJ2-1; 14 bases are shared with TRBD2. The germline CDR1 and CDR2 sequences are SGHDN and FVKESK. There are 19 residues in the CDR3. V lost 4 bases, J lost 0 bases, and 8 bases stayed unmatched. The CDR3: CASSPVAGTSGSSYNEQFF. The CDR3, as DNA: TGTGCCAGCAGCCCCGTAGCGGGGACTAGCGGGAGCTCCTACAATGAGCAGTTCTTC.

This clonotype was detected ten times or more. The J gene is TRBJ2-1, the V gene TRBV11-2, with 9 nucleotides matching TRBD1. V shed 5 bases and J 9 bases; nucleotides not matched to a gene: 8. This CDR3 comprises 14 residues. Germline V gives CDR1 SGHAT, CDR2 FQNNGV. CDR3: CASSPGQGWTEQFF. In DNA form, the CDR3 reads TGTGCCAGCAGCCCCGGACAGGGGTGGACTGAGCAGTTCTTC.

The V gene is TRBV12-3 or TRBV12-4, the J gene TRBJ1-2, with 9 bases lining up with TRBD1. This CDR3 region has 13 residues. The V and J ends lost 6 bases and 4 bases, in that order; junction bases with no gene match: 3. CDR3 in DNA: TGTGCCAGCAGCGACAGGGGGGTCTATGGCTACACCTTC. Its translation is CASSDRGVYGYTF.

The V and J genes are TRBV6-5 and TRBJ1-1; D is ambiguous. The CDR3 covers 16 residues. Germline loops: CDR1 MNHEY, CDR2 SVGAGI. V lost 0 bases to trimming and J lost 0 bases, with 11 bases between them. The CDR3: CASSYSNSPMNTEAFF. CDR3 coding DNA: TGTGCCAGCAGTTACTCGAACAGCCCCATGAACACTGAAGCTTTCTTT.

The chain uses TRBV7-2 and TRBJ2-3, with 8 bases fitting TRBD1. The germline V gene has CDR1 SGHTA and CDR2 FQGNSA. CDR3 length: 14 residues. V trimming: 5 bases; J trimming: 2 bases; junction bases outside the gene matches: 3. In nucleotides, the CDR3 is TGTGCCAGCAGCCGGACAGGGCACACAGATACGCAGTATTTT. Its translation: CASSRTGHTDTQYF.